This T cell receptor (beta chain) was profiled in a study of human T cells and chemical hapten exposure. Study context: Mainly, slight library volume differences in the pool made TCR yields vary. Study results and limitations: Among TCRs, those above 1 in 1000 frequency were unaffected by DPC sensitization.

Stated time point: healthy volunteer bleed at 6 weeks. The total RNA was obtained from whole blood that was not fractionated. The CDR3 has 13 amino acids. The germline CDR1 and CDR2 sequences are GTSNPN and SVGIG (reference sequence). V lost 4 bases, J lost 3 bases, and 5 bases stayed unmatched. Library preparation tagged each individual cDNA molecule with a unique molecular identifier. Original methodology: Across samples, TCR counts had a median of about 93,000 and ranged from about 20,000 to 750,000. TCRdb recomputed calls from the RACE reads with MiXCR, one row per CDR3 protein. None of the V and J calls come from the authors' own analysis; TCRdb made them. The profile shows 70,000 to 85,000 distinct CDR3 sequences, 8.6% of them singletons. As for this clonotype: Its specificity is unknown.

Sequenced: whole blood. This clonotype was obtained from a male donor in good health. Some clones in this sample may be carry-over from other donors' samples. The chain joins TRBV30 to TRBJ2-7, with TRBD2 identical over 8 bases. The CDR3 bases are TGTGCCTGGACCGTGGCGGGGGGCTACGAGCAGTACTTC. This gives the protein CAWTVAGGYEQYF.